The clone carrying this T cell receptor (beta chain) was seen a handful of times. The data were taken from a study of blood T cell repertoires in COVID-19. Data came from immunoSEQ multiplex PCR; TCRdb stores just in-frame clones and leaves some out. The sample yields approximately 100,000 clones, roughly 80% seen once. Per germline, CDR1 SGHDT and CDR2 YYEEEE. CDR3 length: 12 residues. Trimming took 0 bases from V and 5 from J, leaving 6 bases between them. The chain employs TRBV5-6 and TRBJ2-7; no clear D. The sequence was obtained from a man aged 60 to 69 with acute or convalescent COVID-19. The specimen sequenced was peripheral blood. The CDR3 DNA sequence: TGTGCCAGCAGCTTGGATATCCACGAGCAGTACTTC. Residues: CASSLDIHEQYF.